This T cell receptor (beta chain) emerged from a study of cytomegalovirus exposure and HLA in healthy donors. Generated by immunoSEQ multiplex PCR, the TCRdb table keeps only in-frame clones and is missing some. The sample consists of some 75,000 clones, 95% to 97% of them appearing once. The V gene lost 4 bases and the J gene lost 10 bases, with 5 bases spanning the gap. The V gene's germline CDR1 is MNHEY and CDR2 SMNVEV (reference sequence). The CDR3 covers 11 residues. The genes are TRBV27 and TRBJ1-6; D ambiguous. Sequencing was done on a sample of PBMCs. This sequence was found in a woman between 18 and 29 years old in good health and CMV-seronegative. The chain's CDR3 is CASSSGSPLHF. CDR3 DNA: TGTGCCAGCAGTTCGGGGTCACCCCTCCACTTT.